The table lists the clone carrying this T cell receptor beta chain with many counts. The authors built TCR beta libraries using iRepertoire HTBI primers and Arm-PCR of CDR3 regions. TCRdb re-called the multiplex PCR reads through MiXCR, storing one row per CDR3 protein. The sample lists 450,000 to 500,000 distinct CDR3 sequences, 15% to 20% seen once, with 10% to 15% in the top ten. The data originate from a study of regulatory T cells in long-lasting Graves disease. The CDR3 is made up of 13 amino acids. Per germline, CDR1 MNHNS and CDR2 SASEGT. The V gene lost 7 bases and the J gene lost 9 bases, with 16 bases spanning the gap. The time point is: newly diagnosed GD, antithyroid drugs for less than 3 months. After RNA was extracted from PBMCs, the TCR library was made from it. The sample also formed part of further work on T cells in Graves' hyperthyroidism and ophthalmopathy. That publication notes: Uncontrolled infection, other autoimmune disease, pregnancy and lactation each barred patients from inclusion. A set of HTBI primers served as the primers for a first-round RT-PCR of the TCR CDR3.

This clonotype was sampled from a man aged 35-49 years with Graves disease. This chain uses TRBV6-1 with TRBJ2-1; D perhaps matches TRBD2 (6 bases). The sample was peripheral blood mononuclear cells (PBMCs), taken at new diagnosis, from a patient treated with antithyroid drugs. CDR3 sequence reads: CASMGTASSEQFF. The DNA of the CDR3 is TGTGCCAGCATGGGGACTGCAAGCAGTGAGCAGTTCTTC.